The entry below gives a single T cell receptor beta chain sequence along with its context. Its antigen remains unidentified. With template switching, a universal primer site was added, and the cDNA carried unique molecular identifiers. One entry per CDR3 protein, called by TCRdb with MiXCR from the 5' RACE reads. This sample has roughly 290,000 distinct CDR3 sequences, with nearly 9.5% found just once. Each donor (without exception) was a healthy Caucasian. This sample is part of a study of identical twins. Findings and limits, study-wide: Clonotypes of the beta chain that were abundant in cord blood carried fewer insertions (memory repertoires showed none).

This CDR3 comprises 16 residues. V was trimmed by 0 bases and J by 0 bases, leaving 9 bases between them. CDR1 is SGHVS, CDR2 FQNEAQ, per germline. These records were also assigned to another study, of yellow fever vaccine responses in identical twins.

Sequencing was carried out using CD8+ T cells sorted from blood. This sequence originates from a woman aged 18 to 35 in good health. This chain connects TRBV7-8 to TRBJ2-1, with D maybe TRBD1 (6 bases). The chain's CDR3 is CASSLATGFSYNEQFF. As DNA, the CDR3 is TGTGCCAGCAGCTTAGCCACAGGGTTCTCCTACAATGAGCAGTTCTTC.